The 3 T cell receptor beta chains below were found in one sample sequenced in a study of T cells in Graves' hyperthyroidism and ophthalmopathy. RNA transcripts provided the source from which TCR beta CDR3 regions were amplified. The TCR CDR3 was amplified in a first-round RT-PCR using the HTBI primer set. Each CDR3 protein is one row after TCRdb ran MiXCR on the multiplex PCR reads. The sample carries 550,000 to 600,000 distinct CDR3 sequences, roughly a sixth recorded once. Specimen: blood. The origin of the receptors is a woman aged 18-29 years with Graves' hyperthyroidism.

This sequence joins TRBV28 and TRBJ1-2; no clear D gene. Between the trimmed V and J ends, which lost 7 bases and 2 bases, there was a span of 5 bases. Germline lookup yields CDR1 MDHEN and CDR2 SYDVKM. The CDR3 extends over 11 amino acids. CDR3 DNA sequence: TGTGCCAGCAACAGAAACTATGGCTACACCTTC. Translated, it gives CASNRNYGYTF.

This clonotype was seen a few times. The chain carries TRBV29-1 and TRBJ1-4, with D uncertain. The V end lost 7 bases, the J end lost 8 bases, and 17 bases lay between the germline ends. This CDR3 is built from 13 residues. The germline gives CDR1 SQVTM, CDR2 ANQGSEA. CDR3 amino acids: CSALASRDEKLFF. The CDR3 nucleotides read TGCAGCGCCCTGGCCAGCCGAGACGAAAAACTGTTTTTT.

This clonotype has just a few counts. CDR3 sequence reads: CASSLGPHRTSYEQFF. In DNA form, the CDR3 reads TGTGCCAGCAGCTTAGGTCCGCACAGGACCTCCTACGAGCAGTTCTTC. The V gene is TRBV7-2, the J gene TRBJ2-7; D might be TRBD1 (5 bases). Near its end, the DNA agrees better with TRBJ2-1, so the J call may be wrong. Germline CDR1 and CDR2: SGHTA and FQGNSA. The length of the CDR3 is 16 residues.